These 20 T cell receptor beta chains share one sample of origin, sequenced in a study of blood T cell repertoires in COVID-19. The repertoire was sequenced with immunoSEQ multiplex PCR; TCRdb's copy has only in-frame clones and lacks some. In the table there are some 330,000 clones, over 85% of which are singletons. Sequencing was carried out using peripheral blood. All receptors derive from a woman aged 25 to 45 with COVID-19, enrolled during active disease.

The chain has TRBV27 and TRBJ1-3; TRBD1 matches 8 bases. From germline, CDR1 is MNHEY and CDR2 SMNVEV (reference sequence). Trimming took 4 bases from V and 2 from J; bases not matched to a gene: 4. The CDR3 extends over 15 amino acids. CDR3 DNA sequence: TGTGCCAGCAGTTGGCAGGGGGCGGCTGGAAACACCATATATTTT. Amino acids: CASSWQGAAGNTIYF.

DNA for the CDR3: TGTGCCAGCAGCCTGGGGCAGGGTTACACTGAAGCTTTCTTT. This sequence encodes CASSLGQGYTEAFF. V is TRBV5-6 and J is TRBJ1-1, with D perhaps TRBD1 (5 bases). CDR1 and CDR2 from the germline V gene are SGHDT and YYEEEE. The CDR3 totals 14 residues. Trimming cost V 4 bases and J 3 bases, with 13 bases left between them.

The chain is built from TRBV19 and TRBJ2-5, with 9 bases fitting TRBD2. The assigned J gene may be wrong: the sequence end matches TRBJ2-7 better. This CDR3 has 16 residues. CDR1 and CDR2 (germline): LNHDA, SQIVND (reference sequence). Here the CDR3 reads CASSIDPQRGAYEQYF. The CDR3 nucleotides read TGTGCCAGTAGTATAGACCCACAGCGGGGGGCCTACGAGCAGTACTTC.

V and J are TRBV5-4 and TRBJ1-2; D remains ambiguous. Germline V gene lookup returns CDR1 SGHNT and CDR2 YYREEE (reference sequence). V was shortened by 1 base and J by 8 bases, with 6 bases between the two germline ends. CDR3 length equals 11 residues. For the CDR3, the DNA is TGTGCCAGCAGCTTGTCAGGCGGCTACACCTTC. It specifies CASSLSGGYTF.

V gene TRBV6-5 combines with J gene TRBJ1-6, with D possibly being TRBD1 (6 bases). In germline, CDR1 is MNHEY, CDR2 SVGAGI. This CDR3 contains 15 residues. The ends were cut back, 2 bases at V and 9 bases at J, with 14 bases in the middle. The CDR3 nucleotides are TGTGCCAGCAGTTACCCAACAGGGATCGGTTCACCCCTCCACTTT. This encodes CASSYPTGIGSPLHF.

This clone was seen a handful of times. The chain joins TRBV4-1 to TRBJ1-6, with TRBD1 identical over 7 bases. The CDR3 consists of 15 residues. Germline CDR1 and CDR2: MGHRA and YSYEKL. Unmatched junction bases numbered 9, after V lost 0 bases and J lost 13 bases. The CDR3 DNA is TGCGCCAGCAGCCAAGAACGGGCACAGGGGAAGCCCCTCCACTTT. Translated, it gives CASSQERAQGKPLHF.

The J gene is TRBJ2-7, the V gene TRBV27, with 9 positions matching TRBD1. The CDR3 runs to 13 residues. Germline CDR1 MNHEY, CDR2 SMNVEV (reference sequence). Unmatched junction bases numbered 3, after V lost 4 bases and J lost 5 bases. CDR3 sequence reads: CASSWNRGHEQYV. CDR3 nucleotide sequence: TGTGCCAGCAGTTGGAACAGGGGGCACGAGCAGTACGTC.

The CDR3 region has the DNA TGCAGTGCTAGTTCCCGGACAGATAATTCACCCCTCCACTTT. Protein: CSASSRTDNSPLHF. V usage is TRBV20-1 and J usage is TRBJ1-6; the D gene is possibly TRBD1 (6 bases). V shed 3 bases and J shed 5 bases, with 11 bases lying between them. CDR3 length: 14 amino acids. Germline CDR1 reads DFQATT; CDR2 reads SNEGSKA (reference sequence).

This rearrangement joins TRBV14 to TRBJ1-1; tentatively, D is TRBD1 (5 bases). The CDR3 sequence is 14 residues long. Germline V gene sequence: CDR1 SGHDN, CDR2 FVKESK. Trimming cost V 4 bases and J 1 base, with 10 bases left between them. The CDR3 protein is CASSLQVGNTEAFF. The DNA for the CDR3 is TGTGCCAGCAGCCTACAGGTGGGGAACACTGAAGCTTTCTTT.

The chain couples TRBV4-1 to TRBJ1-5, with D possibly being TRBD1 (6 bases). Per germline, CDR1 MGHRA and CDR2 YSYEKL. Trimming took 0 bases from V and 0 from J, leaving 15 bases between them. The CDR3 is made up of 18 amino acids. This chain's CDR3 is CASSQDQWDTYSNQPQHF. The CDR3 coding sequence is TGCGCCAGCAGCCAAGATCAATGGGACACTTATAGCAATCAGCCCCAGCATTTT.

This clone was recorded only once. CDR3 coding DNA: TGTGCCAGCAGCGTCCTGGGTACAGGGGGCGTTGAAGCTTTCTTT. Protein: CASSVLGTGGVEAFF. The rearrangement links TRBV6-5 to TRBJ1-1, with 9 bases that match TRBD1. Germline loops: CDR1 MNHEY, CDR2 SVGAGI. CDR3 length: 15 residues. The V gene end was trimmed by 6 bases and the J gene end by 7 bases; junction bases not matched to a gene: 12.

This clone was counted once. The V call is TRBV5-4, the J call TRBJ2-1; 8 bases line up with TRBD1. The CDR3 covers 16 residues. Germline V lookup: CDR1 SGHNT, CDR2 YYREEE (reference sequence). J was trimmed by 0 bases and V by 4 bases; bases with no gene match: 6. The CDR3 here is CASSARTGSSYNEQFF. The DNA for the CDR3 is TGTGCCAGCAGCGCTAGGACAGGGAGCTCCTACAATGAGCAGTTCTTC.

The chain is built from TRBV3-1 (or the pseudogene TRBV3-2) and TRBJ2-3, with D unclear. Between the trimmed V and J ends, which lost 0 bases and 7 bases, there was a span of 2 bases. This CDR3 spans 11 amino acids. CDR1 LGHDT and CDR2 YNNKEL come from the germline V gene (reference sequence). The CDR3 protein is CASSQDNTQYF. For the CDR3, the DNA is TGTGCCAGCAGCCAAGATAATACGCAGTATTTT.

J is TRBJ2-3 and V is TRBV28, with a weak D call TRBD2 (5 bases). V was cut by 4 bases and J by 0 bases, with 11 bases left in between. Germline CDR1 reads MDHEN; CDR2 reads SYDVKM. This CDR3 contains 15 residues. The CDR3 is CASSSGWASTDTQYF. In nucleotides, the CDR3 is TGTGCCAGCAGTTCGGGGTGGGCAAGCACAGATACGCAGTATTTT.

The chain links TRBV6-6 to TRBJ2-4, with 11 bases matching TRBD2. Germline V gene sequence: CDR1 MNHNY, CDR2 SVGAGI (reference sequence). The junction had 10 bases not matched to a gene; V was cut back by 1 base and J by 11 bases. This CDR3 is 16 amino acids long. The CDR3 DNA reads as TGTGCCAGCAGTTACTTTGCCGGGACTAGCGGCTCGTTTCAGTACTTC. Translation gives CASSYFAGTSGSFQYF.

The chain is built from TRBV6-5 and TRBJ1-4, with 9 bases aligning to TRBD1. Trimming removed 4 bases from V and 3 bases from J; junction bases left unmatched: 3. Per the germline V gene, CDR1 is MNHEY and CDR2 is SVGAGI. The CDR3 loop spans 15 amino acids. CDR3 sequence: CASSSGTGPNEKLFF. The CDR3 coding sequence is TGTGCCAGCAGTTCCGGGACAGGGCCTAATGAAAAACTGTTTTTT.

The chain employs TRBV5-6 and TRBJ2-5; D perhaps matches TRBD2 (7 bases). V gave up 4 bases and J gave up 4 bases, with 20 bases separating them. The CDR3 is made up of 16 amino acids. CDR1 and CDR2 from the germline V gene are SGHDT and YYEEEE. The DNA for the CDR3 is TGTGCCAGCAGCCGGAGGTCGGGGGGCTCGAGAGAGACCCAGTACTTC. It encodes CASSRRSGGSRETQYF.

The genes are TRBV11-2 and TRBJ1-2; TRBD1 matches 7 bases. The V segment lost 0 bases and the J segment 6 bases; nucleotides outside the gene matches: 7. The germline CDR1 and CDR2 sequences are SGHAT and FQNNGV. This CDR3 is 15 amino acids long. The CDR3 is CASSLDWVGGHGYTF. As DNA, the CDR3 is TGTGCCAGCAGCTTAGATTGGGTAGGGGGCCATGGCTACACCTTC.

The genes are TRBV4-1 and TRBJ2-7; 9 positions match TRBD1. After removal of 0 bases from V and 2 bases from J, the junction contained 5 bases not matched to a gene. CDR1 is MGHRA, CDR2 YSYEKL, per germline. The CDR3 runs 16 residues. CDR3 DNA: TGCGCCAGCAGCCAAGATTGGACAGGGGTCCCCTACGAGCAGTACTTC. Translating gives CASSQDWTGVPYEQYF.

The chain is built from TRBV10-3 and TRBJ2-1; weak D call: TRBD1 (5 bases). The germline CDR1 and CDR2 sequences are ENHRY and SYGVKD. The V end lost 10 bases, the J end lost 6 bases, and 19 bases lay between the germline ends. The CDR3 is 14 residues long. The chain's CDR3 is CATTQDSFANEQFF. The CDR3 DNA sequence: TGTGCCACCACCCAAGACAGCTTTGCCAATGAGCAGTTCTTC.